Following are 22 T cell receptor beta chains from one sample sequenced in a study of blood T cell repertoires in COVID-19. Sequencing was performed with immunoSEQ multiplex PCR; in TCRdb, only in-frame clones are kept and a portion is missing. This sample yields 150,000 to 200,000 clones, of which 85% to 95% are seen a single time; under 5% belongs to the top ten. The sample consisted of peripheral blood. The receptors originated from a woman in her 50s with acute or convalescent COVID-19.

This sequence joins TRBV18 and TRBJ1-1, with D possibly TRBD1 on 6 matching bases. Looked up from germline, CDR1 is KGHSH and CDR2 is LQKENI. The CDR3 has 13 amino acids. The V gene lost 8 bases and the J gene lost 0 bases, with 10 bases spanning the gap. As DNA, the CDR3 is TGTGCCAGCCAAGGACAGTTGAACACTGAAGCTTTCTTT. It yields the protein CASQGQLNTEAFF.

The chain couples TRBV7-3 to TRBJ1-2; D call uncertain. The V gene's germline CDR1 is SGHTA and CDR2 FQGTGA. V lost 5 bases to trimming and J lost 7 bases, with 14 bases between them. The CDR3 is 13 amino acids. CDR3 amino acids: CASSVAHGGGYTF. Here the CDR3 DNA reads TGTGCCAGCAGCGTAGCGCACGGTGGTGGCTACACCTTC.

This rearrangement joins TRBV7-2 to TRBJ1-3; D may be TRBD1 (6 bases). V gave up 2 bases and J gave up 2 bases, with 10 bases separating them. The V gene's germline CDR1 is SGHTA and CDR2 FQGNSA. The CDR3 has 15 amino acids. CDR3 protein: CASSLQAGAGNTIYF. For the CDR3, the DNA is TGTGCCAGCAGCTTACAGGCAGGGGCTGGAAACACCATATATTTT.

The CDR3 DNA reads TGCGCCAGCAGCTTGGCGGGGGTAGAAGAGACCCAGTACTTC. Translated, it gives CASSLAGVEETQYF. J is TRBJ2-5 and V is TRBV5-1; TRBD2 might be the D (6 bases). CDR3 length equals 14 residues. Trimming removed 0 bases at V and 3 bases at J, with 9 bases between. In germline, CDR1 is SGHRS, CDR2 YFSETQ.

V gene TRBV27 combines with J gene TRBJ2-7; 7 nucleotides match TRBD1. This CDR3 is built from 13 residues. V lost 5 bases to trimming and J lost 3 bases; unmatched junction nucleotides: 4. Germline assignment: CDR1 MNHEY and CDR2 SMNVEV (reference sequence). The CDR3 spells CASSRQGYYEQYF. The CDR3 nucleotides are TGTGCCAGCAGTAGACAGGGCTACTACGAGCAGTACTTC.

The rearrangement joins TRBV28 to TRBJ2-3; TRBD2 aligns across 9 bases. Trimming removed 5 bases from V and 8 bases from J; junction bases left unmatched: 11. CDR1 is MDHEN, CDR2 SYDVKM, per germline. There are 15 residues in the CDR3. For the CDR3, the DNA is TGTGCCAGCAGTGCGACCGGCGGGAGGGCCGGTACGCAGTATTTT. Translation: CASSATGGRAGTQYF.

CDR3 amino acids: CASSYSMGALKGGYTF. CDR3 bases: TGTGCCAGCAGTTACTCGATGGGGGCATTAAAGGGTGGCTACACCTTC. This chain links TRBV6-5 with TRBJ1-2; TRBD1 might be the D (6 bases). The CDR3 is 16 amino acids. V dropped 0 bases and J dropped 7 bases, with 18 bases sitting between them. Looked up from germline, CDR1 is MNHEY and CDR2 is SVGAGI.

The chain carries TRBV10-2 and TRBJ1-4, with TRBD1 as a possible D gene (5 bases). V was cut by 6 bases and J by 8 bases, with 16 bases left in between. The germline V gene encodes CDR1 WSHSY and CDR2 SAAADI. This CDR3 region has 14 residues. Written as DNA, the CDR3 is TGCGCCAGCAGCTCACGGGGGGGTGGAGAAAAACTGTTTTTT. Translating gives CASSSRGGGEKLFF.

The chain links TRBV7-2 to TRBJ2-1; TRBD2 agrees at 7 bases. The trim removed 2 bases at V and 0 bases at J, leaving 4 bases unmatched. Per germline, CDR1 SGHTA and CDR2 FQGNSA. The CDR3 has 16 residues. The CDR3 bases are TGTGCCAGCAGCTTATACGGGGGGAACTCCTACAATGAGCAGTTCTTC. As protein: CASSLYGGNSYNEQFF.

DNA of the CDR3: TGTGCCAGCATGGGACAGTTAAATCAGCCCCAGCATTTT. This translates into CASMGQLNQPQHF. J is TRBJ1-5 and V is TRBV12-3 or TRBV12-4, with 7 bases fitting TRBD1. The CDR3 totals 13 residues. The J segment lost 4 bases and the V segment lost 7 bases, leaving 4 bases of the junction unmatched.

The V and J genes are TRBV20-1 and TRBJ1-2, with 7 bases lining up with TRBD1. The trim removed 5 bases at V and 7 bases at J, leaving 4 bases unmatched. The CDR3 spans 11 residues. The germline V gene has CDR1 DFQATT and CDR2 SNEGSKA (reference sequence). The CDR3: CSADREGGYTF. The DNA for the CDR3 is TGCAGTGCTGACAGGGAAGGTGGCTACACCTTC.

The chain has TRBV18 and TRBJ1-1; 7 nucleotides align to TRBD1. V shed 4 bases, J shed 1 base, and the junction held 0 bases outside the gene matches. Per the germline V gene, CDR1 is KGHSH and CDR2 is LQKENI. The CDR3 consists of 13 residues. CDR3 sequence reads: CASSRQGNTEAFF. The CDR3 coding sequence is TGTGCCAGCTCACGACAGGGGAACACTGAAGCTTTCTTT.

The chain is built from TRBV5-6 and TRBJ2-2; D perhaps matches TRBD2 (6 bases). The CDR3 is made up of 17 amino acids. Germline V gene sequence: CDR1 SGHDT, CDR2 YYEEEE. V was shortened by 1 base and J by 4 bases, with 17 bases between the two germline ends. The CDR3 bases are TGTGCCAGCAGCTTGCATATGGAGTACGGGGGCACCGGGGAGCTGTTTTTT. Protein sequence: CASSLHMEYGGTGELFF.

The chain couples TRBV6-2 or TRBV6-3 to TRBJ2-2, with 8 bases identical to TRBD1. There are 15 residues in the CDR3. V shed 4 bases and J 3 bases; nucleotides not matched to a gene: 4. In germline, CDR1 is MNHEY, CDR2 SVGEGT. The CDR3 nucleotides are TGTGCCAGCAGTTTGACAGGGGCCCACACCGGGGAGCTGTTTTTT. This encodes CASSLTGAHTGELFF.

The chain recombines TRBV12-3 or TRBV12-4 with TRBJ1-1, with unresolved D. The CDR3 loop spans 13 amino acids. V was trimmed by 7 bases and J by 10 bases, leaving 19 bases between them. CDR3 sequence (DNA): TGTGCCAGCACCCCCGGCCCACCGTGGAGAGCTTTCTTT. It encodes CASTPGPPWRAFF.

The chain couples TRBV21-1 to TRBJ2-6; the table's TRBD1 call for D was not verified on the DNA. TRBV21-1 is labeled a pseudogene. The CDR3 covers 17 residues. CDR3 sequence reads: CASGLGQGESGANVLTF. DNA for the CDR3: TGTGCCAGCGGCCTCGGACAGGGGGAGTCTGGGGCCAACGTCCTGACTTTC.

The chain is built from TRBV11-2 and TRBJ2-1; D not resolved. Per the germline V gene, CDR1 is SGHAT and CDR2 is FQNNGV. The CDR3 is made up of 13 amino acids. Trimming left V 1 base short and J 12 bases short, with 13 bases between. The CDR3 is CASSLALVSVQFF. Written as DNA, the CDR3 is TGTGCCAGCAGCTTAGCGCTAGTTTCAGTGCAGTTCTTC.

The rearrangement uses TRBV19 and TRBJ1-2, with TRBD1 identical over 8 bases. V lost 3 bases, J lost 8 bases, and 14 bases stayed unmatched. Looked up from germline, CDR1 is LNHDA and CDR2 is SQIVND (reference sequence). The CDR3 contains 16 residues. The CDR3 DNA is TGTGCCAGTAGTATTCCCCAGGGGGCCCTCGGTGGAGGCTACACCTTC. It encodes CASSIPQGALGGGYTF.

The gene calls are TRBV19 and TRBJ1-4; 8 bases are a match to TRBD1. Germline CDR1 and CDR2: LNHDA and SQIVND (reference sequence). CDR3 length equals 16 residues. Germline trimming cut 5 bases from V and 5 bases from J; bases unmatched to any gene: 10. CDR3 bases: TGTGCCAGTAGTTCCTTCTACAGGGGGATAAATGAAAAACTGTTTTTT. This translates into CASSSFYRGINEKLFF.

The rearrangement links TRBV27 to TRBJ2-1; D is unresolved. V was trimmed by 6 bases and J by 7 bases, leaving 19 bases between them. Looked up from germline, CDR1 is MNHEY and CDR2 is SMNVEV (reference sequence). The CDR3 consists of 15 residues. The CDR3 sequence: CASSPLTLAPNEQFF. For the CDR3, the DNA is TGTGCCAGCAGCCCCCTTACCTTGGCCCCTAATGAGCAGTTCTTC.

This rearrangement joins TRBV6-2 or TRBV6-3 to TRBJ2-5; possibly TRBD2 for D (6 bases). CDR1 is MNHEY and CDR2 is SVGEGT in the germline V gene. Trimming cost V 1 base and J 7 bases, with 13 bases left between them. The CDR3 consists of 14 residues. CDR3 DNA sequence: TGTGCCAGCAGTTACTACGGGAGACTGGGGACCCAGTACTTC. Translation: CASSYYGRLGTQYF.

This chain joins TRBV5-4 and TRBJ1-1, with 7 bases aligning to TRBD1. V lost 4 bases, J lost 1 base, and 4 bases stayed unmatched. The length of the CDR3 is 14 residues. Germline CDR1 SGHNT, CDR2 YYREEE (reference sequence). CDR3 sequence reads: CASSPGGPNTEAFF. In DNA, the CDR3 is TGTGCCAGCAGCCCAGGGGGTCCGAACACTGAAGCTTTCTTT.